Listed here is a single T cell receptor (beta chain). What it recognizes is unknown. Some clones are missing from TCRdb's copy, which holds only in-frame ones; the method was immunoSEQ multiplex PCR. The sample includes 98,000 or so clones, more than 75% of them seen just once. This entry comes from a study of T cell responses to AZD1222 COVID-19 vaccine. Study findings and constraints: Recipients of AZD1222 seropositive at baseline numbered only 6 or 7.

Sequencing was performed on peripheral blood, taken 28 days after the second dose of the MenACWY control vaccine. The source is an adult who received the MenACWY meningococcal vaccine as a control.

For the CDR3, the DNA is TGTGCCAGCAGCCAAGATTCGAGCCACTCACAGGGGAGCTATGGCTACACCTTC. Translated, it gives CASSQDSSHSQGSYGYTF. V and J are TRBV4-2 and TRBJ1-2, with 7 bases lining up with TRBD1. Germline lookup yields CDR1 LGHNA and CDR2 YNFKEQ. The CDR3 extends over 18 amino acids. V gave up 0 bases and J gave up 4 bases; unmatched junction bases: 14.